This T cell receptor beta chain comes out of a study of shared clonotypes between healthy human individuals. Note on this clone: Antigen specificity is unknown.

Sequenced by immunoSEQ multiplex PCR; TCRdb stores in-frame clones only, minus some. The data hold roughly 700,000 clones, with less than 95% observed a single time. V was cut by 2 bases and J by 7 bases, with 8 bases left in between. The CDR3 covers 12 residues. Looked up from germline, CDR1 is MDHEN and CDR2 is SYDVKM. General observations from the study: Specimens sampled were limited to blood, with tissue repertoires likely differing.

The chain joins TRBV28 to TRBJ1-2; D remains ambiguous. The receptor's source is a man aged 18-30 years in good health. Some clones in this sample may be carry-over from other donors' samples. Sequencing was carried out using memory CD8+ T cells from PBMCs. The subset is: CD45RO+ cells pooled with CCR7-negative TemRA cells. Here the CDR3 reads CASSLLGPGYTF. In DNA form, the CDR3 reads TGTGCCAGCAGTTTACTGGGCCCTGGCTACACCTTC.